Below, 32 T cell receptor beta chains from the same sample are listed, as sequenced in a study of blood T cell repertoires in COVID-19. The method was immunoSEQ multiplex PCR; TCRdb's version includes in-frame clones alone and lacks a portion of them. There are approximately 65,000 clones in the sample; 65% to 85% occur only once, and 3.5% to 4% lies in the top ten. Sequencing was performed on PBMCs or T cells enriched from blood (not recorded which). The receptors stem from a middle-aged woman with acute COVID-19.

The V and J genes are TRBV2 and TRBJ2-2, with D possibly TRBD2 on 5 matching bases. Trimming removed 4 bases at V and 0 bases at J, with 12 bases between. The CDR3 is 16 amino acids. The germline V gene has CDR1 SNHLY and CDR2 FYNNEI. The CDR3 loop is CASSVDGLSNTGELFF. CDR3 DNA: TGTGCCAGCAGTGTGGACGGACTTTCGAACACCGGGGAGCTGTTTTTT.

The chain couples TRBV15 to TRBJ1-5; D remains unclear. There are 15 residues in the CDR3. Germline CDR1 LNHNV, CDR2 YYDKDF (reference sequence). Trimming took off 1 base at V and 0 bases at J, with 7 bases between the two ends. For the CDR3, the DNA is TGTGCCACCAGCAGAGGACTCGATAGCAATCAGCCCCAGCATTTT. This codes for CATSRGLDSNQPQHF.

This clone was seen only a few times. This chain connects TRBV6-5 to TRBJ1-5; 8 bases map to TRBD1. CDR3 length: 15 residues. Looked up from germline, CDR1 is MNHEY and CDR2 is SVGAGI. J lost 3 bases, V lost 5 bases, and 6 bases had no gene match. CDR3 sequence reads: CASSKFQGANQPQHF. In nucleotides, the CDR3 is TGTGCCAGCAGTAAGTTCCAGGGGGCCAATCAGCCCCAGCATTTT.

This chain links TRBV7-3 with TRBJ2-1; 8 nucleotides match TRBD2. CDR1 is SGHTA and CDR2 is FQGTGA in the germline V gene. The length of the CDR3 is 16 residues. V shed 0 bases, J shed 6 bases, and the junction held 7 bases outside the gene matches. CDR3 in DNA: TGTGCCAGCAGCTTAACCCCGGGGGGGACGGGCAATGAGCAGTTCTTC. Translated: CASSLTPGGTGNEQFF.

The rearrangement links TRBV9 to TRBJ2-1; 14 bases line up with TRBD2. CDR1 is SGDLS and CDR2 is YYNGEE in the germline V gene. The length of the CDR3 is 15 residues. Trimming at V came to 2 bases and at J to 6 bases, leaving 1 base not matched to a gene. The CDR3 is CASSVGTSGSNEQFF. The DNA of the CDR3 is TGTGCCAGCAGCGTCGGGACTAGCGGGAGCAATGAGCAGTTCTTC. The full variable domain, rest sourced from reference TRBV9 and TRBJ2-1, is DSGVTQTPKHLITATGQRVTLRCSPRSGDLSVYWYQQSLDQGLQFLIQYYNGEERAKGNILERFSAQQFPDLHSELNLSSLELGDSALYFCASSVGTSGSNEQFFGPGTRLTVL.

J is TRBJ2-7 and V is TRBV5-6; D is unclear. Germline V gives CDR1 SGHDT, CDR2 YYEEEE. This CDR3 is built from 11 residues. With 2 bases removed from V and 4 bases from J, the gap between germline ends came to 4 bases. The CDR3 nucleotides read TGTGCCAGCAGCTTCGGTTACGAGCAGTACGTC. It yields the protein CASSFGYEQYV.

This clone was seen only a few times. V gene TRBV19 combines with J gene TRBJ1-5; TRBD1 might be the D (6 bases). The CDR3 totals 12 residues. The V and J ends lost 5 bases and 7 bases respectively, with 9 bases between them. Per germline, CDR1 LNHDA and CDR2 SQIVND (reference sequence). The DNA of the CDR3 is TGTGCCAGTAGTTTTCAGGGGCAGCCCCAGCATTTT. Translated, it gives CASSFQGQPQHF.

The J gene is TRBJ2-1, the V gene TRBV7-8; D unresolved. Trimming cost V 8 bases and J 0 bases, with 11 bases left between them. Germline CDR1 reads SGHVS; CDR2 reads FQNEAQ. This CDR3 contains 14 residues. CDR3 bases: TGTGCCAGCCGGCTAGACCTCTCCTACAATGAGCAGTTCTTC. This gives the protein CASRLDLSYNEQFF.

The rearrangement links TRBV28 to TRBJ1-2; a possible D gene is TRBD1 (6 bases). V dropped 6 bases and J dropped 5 bases, with 37 bases sitting between them. Germline lookup yields CDR1 MDHEN and CDR2 SYDVKM. There are 21 residues in the CDR3. In DNA form, the CDR3 reads TGTGCCAGCAGCCCCTGGACCTTTGGACAGACCAGTCTACATCGGCAATATGGCTACACCTTC. This encodes CASSPWTFGQTSLHRQYGYTF.

The CDR3 DNA reads TGTGCCAGCAGTTTGTCCGGGACTAGCTCTCTCGAGCAGTACGTC. This gives the protein CASSLSGTSSLEQYV. This chain joins TRBV27 and TRBJ2-7, with TRBD2 matching 9 bases. The CDR3 totals 15 residues. V lost 3 bases and J lost 6; bases outside the gene matches: 9. The germline gives CDR1 MNHEY, CDR2 SMNVEV (reference sequence).

This chain joins TRBV6-2 or TRBV6-3 and TRBJ2-7; tentatively, D is TRBD1 (6 bases). The V end lost 5 bases, the J end lost 2 bases, and 7 bases lay between the germline ends. Germline CDR1 and CDR2: MNHEY and SVGEGT. This CDR3 has 12 residues. CDR3 sequence: CASSGQTYEQYF. DNA of the CDR3: TGTGCCAGCAGTGGACAGACCTACGAGCAGTACTTC.

The chain combines TRBV7-8 with TRBJ2-1, with TRBD2 identical over 7 bases. This CDR3 region has 14 residues. The germline V gene encodes CDR1 SGHVS and CDR2 FQNEAQ. The ends lost 5 bases at V and 1 base at J; junction bases unmatched: 2. CDR3 residues: CASSLGGSYNEQFF. The CDR3 DNA reads TGTGCCAGCAGCCTGGGGGGGTCCTACAATGAGCAGTTCTTC.

V is TRBV4-1 and J is TRBJ1-2; no clear D gene. CDR1 and CDR2 (germline): MGHRA, YSYEKL. Between the trimmed V and J ends, which lost 0 bases and 0 bases, there was a span of 8 bases. The CDR3 runs to 15 residues. CDR3 in amino acids: CASSQDVQTNYGYTF. For the CDR3, the DNA is TGCGCCAGCAGCCAAGACGTACAGACTAACTATGGCTACACCTTC.

This clone turned up a few times. The chain links TRBV5-1 to TRBJ2-2; 9 bases line up with TRBD1. The junction had 3 bases not matched to a gene; V was cut back by 2 bases and J by 1 base. The CDR3 runs to 16 residues. The germline CDR1 and CDR2 sequences are SGHRS and YFSETQ. The CDR3, as DNA: TGCGCCAGCAGCTTCGGGGGACAGGGGAACACCGGGGAGCTGTTTTTT. Encoded protein: CASSFGGQGNTGELFF.

The chain couples TRBV3-1 (or the pseudogene TRBV3-2) to TRBJ2-5; 8 bases agree with TRBD1. CDR1 is LGHDT and CDR2 is YNNKEL in the germline V gene (reference sequence). V trimming: 4 bases; J trimming: 4 bases; junction bases outside the gene matches: 5. The CDR3 extends over 14 amino acids. The chain's CDR3 is CASSLPGGGETQYF. DNA for the CDR3: TGTGCCAGCAGCCTCCCAGGGGGCGGAGAGACCCAGTACTTC.

This chain uses TRBV5-8 with TRBJ2-5, with 9 bases fitting TRBD1. Germline V lookup: CDR1 SGHTS, CDR2 YDEGEE. The CDR3 loop spans 16 amino acids. Trimming removed 5 bases from V and 1 base from J; junction bases left unmatched: 9. The CDR3: CASSYGQGNLQETQYF. CDR3 in DNA: TGTGCCAGCAGTTATGGACAGGGGAATCTCCAAGAGACCCAGTACTTC.

CDR3 protein: CASSFKTGEQYV. The CDR3 bases are TGTGCCAGCAGCTTTAAAACGGGCGAGCAGTACGTC. The rearrangement joins TRBV5-6 to TRBJ2-7; D uncertain. The germline gives CDR1 SGHDT, CDR2 YYEEEE. V lost 2 bases, J lost 6 bases, and 9 bases lay in between. This CDR3 comprises 12 residues.

J is TRBJ1-5 and V is TRBV14, with D possibly TRBD1 on 6 matching bases. CDR1 SGHDN and CDR2 FVKESK come from the germline V gene. Trimming took 4 bases from V and 0 from J, leaving 16 bases between them. CDR3 size: 17 residues. CDR3 in amino acids: CASSLPGGQNSNQPQHF. CDR3 bases: TGTGCCAGCAGCCTACCGGGTGGACAGAATAGCAATCAGCCCCAGCATTTT.

The chain combines TRBV6-2 or TRBV6-3 with TRBJ2-2, with 9 bases matching TRBD2. Germline lookup yields CDR1 MNHEY and CDR2 SVGEGT. The J segment lost 1 base and the V segment lost 2 bases, leaving 8 bases of the junction unmatched. The CDR3 is 18 residues long. DNA for the CDR3: TGTGCCAGCAGTTACCAGCGGGGGGTCCTTTTGAACACCGGGGAGCTGTTTTTT. Translation gives CASSYQRGVLLNTGELFF.

The genes are TRBV19 and TRBJ2-1; D is unclear. Germline-derived CDR1 and CDR2 are LNHDA and SQIVND (reference sequence). CDR3 length: 14 amino acids. V lost 7 bases, J lost 0 bases, and 10 bases lay in between. CDR3 bases: TGTGCCAGTAACGACTTTAGCTCCTACAATGAGCAGTTCTTC. Protein: CASNDFSSYNEQFF.

V usage is TRBV6-5 and J usage is TRBJ2-7; no reliable D call. The CDR3 has 11 amino acids. The germline gives CDR1 MNHEY, CDR2 SVGAGI. Trimming removed 8 bases from V and 2 bases from J, with 7 bases in between. The CDR3 DNA sequence: TGTGCCAGCGAGAGCGCCTACGAGCAGTACGTC. Translated, it gives CASESAYEQYV.

The chain couples TRBV5-6 to TRBJ1-5; the D gene is possibly TRBD1 (5 bases). CDR1 is SGHDT, CDR2 YYEEEE, per germline. Deletions cut 2 bases from V and 5 bases from J, with 11 bases between. The CDR3 has 14 residues. CDR3 coding DNA: TGTGCCAGCAGCTTCAAGGGGAACGATCAGCCCCAGCATTTT. Translation: CASSFKGNDQPQHF.

The gene calls are TRBV5-4 and TRBJ2-1, with 7 positions matching TRBD2. Germline assignment: CDR1 SGHNT and CDR2 YYREEE (reference sequence). V trimming: 4 bases; J trimming: 0 bases; junction bases outside the gene matches: 4. The CDR3 length is 15 residues. In DNA, the CDR3 is TGTGCCAGCAGCAACCCTAGCGGCTCCTACAATGAGCAGTTCTTC. Translated, it gives CASSNPSGSYNEQFF.

The chain couples TRBV29-1 to TRBJ1-1, with 11 positions matching TRBD1. There are 13 residues in the CDR3. The V gene end was trimmed by 2 bases and the J gene end by 5 bases; junction bases not matched to a gene: 1. CDR1 and CDR2 from the germline V gene are SQVTM and ANQGSEA. For the CDR3, the DNA is TGCAGCGTTGAACGGGACAGGGGGACTGAAGCTTTCTTT. Its protein product is CSVERDRGTEAFF.

The CDR3, as DNA: TGCGCCAGCAGCCAAGCGGCAGGGGTTACTGGAAACACCATATATTTT. This gives the protein CASSQAAGVTGNTIYF. V is TRBV4-1 and J is TRBJ1-3; D is perhaps TRBD1 (6 bases). V lost 1 base, J lost 2 bases, and 12 bases lay in between. The CDR3 extends over 16 amino acids. CDR1 is MGHRA, CDR2 YSYEKL, per germline.

This rearrangement joins TRBV4-1 to TRBJ2-1, with D possibly being TRBD2 (6 bases). V dropped 0 bases and J dropped 4 bases, with 16 bases sitting between them. This CDR3 spans 17 amino acids. Germline loops: CDR1 MGHRA, CDR2 YSYEKL. The chain's CDR3 is CASSQDPPAAGYNEQFF. CDR3 DNA sequence: TGCGCCAGCAGCCAAGACCCACCAGCGGCGGGATACAATGAGCAGTTCTTC.

V usage is TRBV29-1 and J usage is TRBJ1-1; tentative D call: TRBD1 (5 bases). V dropped 4 bases and J dropped 0 bases, with 9 bases sitting between them. Germline lookup yields CDR1 SQVTM and CDR2 ANQGSEA. This CDR3 is built from 13 residues. In DNA form, the CDR3 reads TGCAGCGTTGCGGGGGGACTGAACACTGAAGCTTTCTTT. This gives the protein CSVAGGLNTEAFF.

The J gene is TRBJ2-1, the V gene TRBV10-3; TRBD1 matches 8 bases. The CDR3 sequence is 15 residues long. Germline CDR1 and CDR2: ENHRY and SYGVKD. Trimming at V came to 6 bases and at J to 6 bases, leaving 10 bases not matched to a gene. DNA of the CDR3: TGTGCCATCAGGGACAGGGTACTGTTAGCCAATGAGCAGTTCTTC. Its protein is CAIRDRVLLANEQFF.

This chain connects TRBV6-5 to TRBJ2-3; the D gene is possibly TRBD2 (6 bases). Trimming stripped 6 bases from V and 12 bases from J, with 13 bases between. CDR3 length: 11 residues. Germline-derived CDR1 and CDR2 are MNHEY and SVGAGI. The DNA of the CDR3 is TGTGCCAGCAGCCGACTAGGTCCACAGTATTTT. Its protein is CASSRLGPQYF.

This chain joins TRBV6-4 and TRBJ1-5; D gene unclear. Germline V gene lookup returns CDR1 MRHNA and CDR2 SNTAGT. Trimming removed 4 bases from V and 0 bases from J, with 10 bases in between. The CDR3 totals 15 residues. The CDR3 is CASSALQYSNQPQHF. In nucleotides, the CDR3 is TGTGCCAGCAGTGCTTTACAATATAGCAATCAGCCCCAGCATTTT.

V usage is TRBV5-1 and J usage is TRBJ2-3; 13 bases map to TRBD2. Trimming removed 2 bases from V and 4 bases from J; junction bases left unmatched: 4. In germline, CDR1 is SGHRS, CDR2 YFSETQ. The CDR3 has 16 residues. The CDR3 here is CASSLPLAGGSDTQYF. In DNA form, the CDR3 reads TGCGCCAGCAGCTTACCACTAGCGGGAGGGTCAGATACGCAGTATTTT.

The chain joins TRBV3-1 (or the pseudogene TRBV3-2) to TRBJ2-1; 14 nucleotides match TRBD2. V shed 4 bases and J 6 bases; nucleotides not matched to a gene: 5. Germline V gene sequence: CDR1 LGHDT, CDR2 YNNKEL (reference sequence). CDR3 length equals 16 residues. CDR3 DNA sequence: TGTGCCAGCAGCCTCCAGACTAGCGGGGGGGTCAATGAGCAGTTCTTC. Translation gives CASSLQTSGGVNEQFF.